These 8 T cell receptor beta chains originate from one sample sequenced in a study of tumor-infiltrating lymphocytes in primary liver carcinoma. Unsorted bulk tissue, about 19-30 mg of it, served as the source for co-extraction of RNA and DNA. The investigators made TCR beta cDNA from 400 to 550 ng total RNA, using a constant-region primer. Researchers made the TCR beta libraries by running three nested multiplex PCR rounds with slightly modified ARM-PCR. Researchers ran the first two PCR rounds for about 11 cycles each with TRBV1-TRBV30 forward primers and a C-beta reverse primer. TCRdb itself ran the multiplex PCR reads through MiXCR, one entry per CDR3 protein. The sample shows more than 50,000 distinct CDR3 sequences, 60% to 75% of them seen only once. Sequencing was performed on liver tumor tissue from sampling region 2. Subset described: tumor region T2, inferior pole. These receptors originate from a man aged 40-55 years with primary liver carcinoma and hepatitis B virus infection.

Concerning this clonotype: A junction end diverges from the germline sequence, so it may reflect a read error. The rearrangement uses TRBV5-5 and TRBJ1-2; unclear D gene. The germline V gene has CDR1 SGHKS and CDR2 YYEKEE (reference sequence). The CDR3 totals 13 residues. The chain's CDR3 is CAISSSIGLSYTF. The CDR3 DNA follows: TGTGCCATCAGCTCTAGTATAGGGTTAAGCTATACCTTC.

The chain carries TRBV5-3 and TRBJ1-5; TRBD1 is a possible D gene (5 bases). TRBV5-3 has ORF status, its function being uncertain. Trimming stripped 10 bases from V and 3 bases from J, with 26 bases between. The CDR3 is 17 residues long. CDR3 sequence reads: CAGGLWGNRVINQPQHF. The CDR3 coding sequence is TGTGCCGGAGGCTTGTGGGGCAACAGAGTCATCAATCAGCCCCAGCATTTT.

Of note for this clonotype: One junction end disagrees with the germline gene, perhaps due to a read error. This chain links TRBV4-2 with TRBJ2-2; D is possibly TRBD1 (6 bases). Germline V gene data show CDR1 as LGHNA and CDR2 as YNFKEQ. CDR3 length: 15 residues. CDR3 residues: CASSHDLQGSGELVF. In DNA form, the CDR3 reads TGTGCCAGCAGTCATGACCTACAGGGATCCGGGGAGCTGGTTTTT.

The V call is TRBV5-4, the J call TRBJ2-7; D possibly corresponds to TRBD1 (5 bases). Germline values: CDR1 SGHNT, CDR2 YYREEE (reference sequence). The CDR3 has 16 residues. V was trimmed by 8 bases and J by 7 bases, leaving 28 bases between them. Written as DNA, the CDR3 is TGTGCCAGTACCCAGGGAATGGGGAACCTCCCCTGGGAGCAGTACTTC. Translated: CASTQGMGNLPWEQYF.

Note on this clonotype: Mismatch with germline at one junction end may stem from a read error. The gene calls are TRBV5-4 and TRBJ1-1, with TRBD1 as a possible D gene (5 bases). Germline V lookup: CDR1 SGHNT, CDR2 YYREEE (reference sequence). The length of the CDR3 is 15 residues. The CDR3 coding sequence is TGTACCAGCAGCCAAGCCTCCGCGGGGGACACTGAAGCTTTCTTT. The encoded protein is CTSSQASAGDTEAFF.

This clonotype was counted once. At one boundary the junction diverges from the germline segment, which might be a read error. The V call is TRBV11-2, the J call TRBJ2-2, with D possibly being TRBD2 (6 bases). Germline V gives CDR1 SGHAT, CDR2 FQNNGV. This CDR3 contains 15 residues. CDR3: CASSLAWKNTGGLFF. CDR3 DNA: TGTGCAAGCAGCTTAGCGTGGAAGAACACCGGGGGGCTGTTTTTT.

To note about this clonotype: The final CDR3 position lacks the conserved phenylalanine or tryptophan, pointing to a likely read error. The chain recombines TRBV6-2 or TRBV6-3 with TRBJ2-1; D not resolved. Germline assignment: CDR1 MNHEY and CDR2 SVGEGT. The V end lost 5 bases, the J end lost 0 bases, and 8 bases lay between the germline ends. This CDR3 is 14 amino acids long. The CDR3 nucleotides are TGTGCCAGCAGTACCGTGACCTCCTACAATGAGCAGTTCCTC. Translating gives CASSTVTSYNEQFL.

Turning to this clonotype: A junction end diverges from the germline sequence, so it may reflect a read error. The rearrangement links TRBV7-8 to TRBJ2-7; D possibly uses TRBD1 or TRBD2 (5 bases each). This CDR3 has 14 amino acids. The germline V gene encodes CDR1 SGHVS and CDR2 FQNEAQ. In nucleotides, the CDR3 is TGTACCAGCAGCCTTGACAGCGAAGACTACGAGCAATACTTC. This encodes CTSSLDSEDYEQYF.